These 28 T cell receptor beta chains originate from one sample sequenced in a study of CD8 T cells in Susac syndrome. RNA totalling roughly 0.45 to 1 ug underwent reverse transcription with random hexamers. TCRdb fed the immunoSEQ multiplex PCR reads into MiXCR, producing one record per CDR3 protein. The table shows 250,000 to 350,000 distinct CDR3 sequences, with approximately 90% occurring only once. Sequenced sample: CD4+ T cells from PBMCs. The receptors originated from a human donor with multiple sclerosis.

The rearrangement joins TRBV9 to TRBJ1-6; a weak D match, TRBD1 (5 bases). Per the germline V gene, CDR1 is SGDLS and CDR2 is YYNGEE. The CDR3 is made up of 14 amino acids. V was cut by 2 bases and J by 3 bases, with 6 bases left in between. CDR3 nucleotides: TGTGCCAGCAGCGTTCAGGGCTATAATTCACCCCTCCACTTT. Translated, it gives CASSVQGYNSPLHF.

This CDR3 reads CASSPRTSGGAWDTQYF. CDR3 in DNA: TGTGCCAGCTCCCCGCGGACTAGCGGGGGGGCATGGGATACGCAGTATTTT. The genes are TRBV9 and TRBJ2-3; TRBD2 aligns across 15 bases. The CDR3 totals 17 residues. V lost 7 bases and J lost 6; bases outside the gene matches: 12. CDR1 is SGDLS and CDR2 is YYNGEE in the germline V gene.

The CDR3 here is CASSYGQGAYGYTF. The CDR3 bases are TGCGCCAGCAGCTACGGACAGGGAGCCTATGGCTACACCTTC. The rearrangement links TRBV5-1 to TRBJ1-2, with 8 bases fitting TRBD1. The germline CDR1 and CDR2 sequences are SGHRS and YFSETQ. The CDR3 has 14 residues. The J segment lost 4 bases and the V segment lost 3 bases, leaving 5 bases of the junction unmatched.

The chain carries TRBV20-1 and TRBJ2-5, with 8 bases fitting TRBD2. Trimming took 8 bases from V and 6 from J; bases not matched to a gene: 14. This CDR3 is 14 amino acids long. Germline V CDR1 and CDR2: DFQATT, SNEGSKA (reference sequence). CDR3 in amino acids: CSTKSGGPEKTQYF. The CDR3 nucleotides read TGCAGTACCAAGTCGGGGGGGCCCGAAAAGACCCAGTACTTC.

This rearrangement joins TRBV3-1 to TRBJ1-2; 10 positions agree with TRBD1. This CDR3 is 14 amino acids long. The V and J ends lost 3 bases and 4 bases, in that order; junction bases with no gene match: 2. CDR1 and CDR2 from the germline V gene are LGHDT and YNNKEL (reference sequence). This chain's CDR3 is CASSQRDRGYGYTF. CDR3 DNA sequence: TGTGCCAGCAGCCAGCGGGACAGGGGCTATGGCTACACCTTC. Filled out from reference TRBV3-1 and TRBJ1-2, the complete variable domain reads DTAVSQTPKYLVTQMGNDKSIKCEQNLGHDTMYWYKQDSKKFLKIMFSYNNKELIINETVPNRFSPKSPDKAHLNLHINSLELGDSAVYFCASSQRDRGYGYTFGSGTRLTVV.

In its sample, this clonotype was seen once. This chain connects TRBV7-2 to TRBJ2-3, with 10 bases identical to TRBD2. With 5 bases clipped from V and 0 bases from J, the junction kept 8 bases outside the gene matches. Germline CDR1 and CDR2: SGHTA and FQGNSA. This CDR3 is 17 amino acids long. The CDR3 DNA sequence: TGTGCCAGCAGCCCCCGGCTAGCGGGGGATAGCACAGATACGCAGTATTTT. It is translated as CASSPRLAGDSTDTQYF.

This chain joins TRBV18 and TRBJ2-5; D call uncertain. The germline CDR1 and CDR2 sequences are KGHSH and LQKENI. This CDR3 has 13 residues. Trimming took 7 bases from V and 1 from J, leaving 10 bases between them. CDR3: CASCFGSQETQYF. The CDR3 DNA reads TGTGCCAGCTGCTTCGGCAGCCAAGAGACCCAGTACTTC.

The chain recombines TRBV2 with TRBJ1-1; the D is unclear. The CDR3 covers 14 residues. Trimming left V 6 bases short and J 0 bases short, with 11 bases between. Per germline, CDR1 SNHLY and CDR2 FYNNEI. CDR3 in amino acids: CASRRPYMNTEAFF. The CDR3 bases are TGTGCCAGCAGAAGGCCCTACATGAACACTGAAGCTTTCTTT.

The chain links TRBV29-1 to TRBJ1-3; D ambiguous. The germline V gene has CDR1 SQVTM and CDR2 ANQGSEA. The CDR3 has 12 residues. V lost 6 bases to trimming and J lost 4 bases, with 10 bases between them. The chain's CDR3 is CSVSREGNTIYF. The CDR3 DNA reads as TGCAGCGTCTCTCGGGAGGGAAACACCATATATTTT. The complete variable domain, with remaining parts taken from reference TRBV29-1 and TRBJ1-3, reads SAVISQKPSRDICQRGTSLTIQCQVDSQVTMMFWYRQQPGQSLTLIATANQGSEATYESGFVIDKFPISRPNLTFSTLTVSNMSPEDSSIYLCSVSREGNTIYFGEGSWLTVV.

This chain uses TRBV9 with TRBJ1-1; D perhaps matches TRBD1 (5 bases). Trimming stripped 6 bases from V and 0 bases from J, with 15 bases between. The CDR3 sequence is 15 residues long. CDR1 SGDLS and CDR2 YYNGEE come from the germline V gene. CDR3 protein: CASTPHRNMNTEAFF. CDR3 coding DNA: TGTGCCAGCACCCCCCACAGGAATATGAACACTGAAGCTTTCTTT.

CDR3 in DNA: TGTGCCAGCAGCGCGACTAGCGGGAGGGCAAATGAGCAGTTCTTC. This codes for CASSATSGRANEQFF. The chain has TRBV3-1 and TRBJ2-1; 14 bases are shared with TRBD2. CDR1 and CDR2 from the germline V gene are LGHDT and YNNKEL (reference sequence). The CDR3 is 15 residues long. V lost 5 bases, J lost 7 bases, and 4 bases stayed unmatched.

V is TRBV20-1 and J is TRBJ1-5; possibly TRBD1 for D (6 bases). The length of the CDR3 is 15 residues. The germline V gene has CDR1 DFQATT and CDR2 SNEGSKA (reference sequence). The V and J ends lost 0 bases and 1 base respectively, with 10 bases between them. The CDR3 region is CSARDARGSNQPQHF. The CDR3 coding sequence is TGCAGTGCTAGAGATGCCAGGGGAAGCAATCAGCCCCAGCATTTT.

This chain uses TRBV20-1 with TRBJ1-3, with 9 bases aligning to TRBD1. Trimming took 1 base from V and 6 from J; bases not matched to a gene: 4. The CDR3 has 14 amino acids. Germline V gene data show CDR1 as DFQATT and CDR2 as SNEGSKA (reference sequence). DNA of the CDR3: TGCAGTGCTAGAGCGGACAGGGGTCTAAACACCATATATTTT. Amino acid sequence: CSARADRGLNTIYF.

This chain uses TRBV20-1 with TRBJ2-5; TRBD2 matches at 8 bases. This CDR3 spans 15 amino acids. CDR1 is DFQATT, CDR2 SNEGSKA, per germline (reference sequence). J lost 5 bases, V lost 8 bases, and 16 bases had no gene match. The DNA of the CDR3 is TGCAGTACCTTAAGGGGTAGCGGGATGGTGGAGACCCAGTACTTC. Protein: CSTLRGSGMVETQYF.

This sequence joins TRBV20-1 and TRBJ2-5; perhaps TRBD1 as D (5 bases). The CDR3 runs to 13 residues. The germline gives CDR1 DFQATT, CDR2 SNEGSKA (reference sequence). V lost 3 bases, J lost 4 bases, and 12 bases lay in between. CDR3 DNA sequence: TGCAGTGCTAGTTGGGTGCAGGGAGAGACCCAGTACTTC. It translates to CSASWVQGETQYF.

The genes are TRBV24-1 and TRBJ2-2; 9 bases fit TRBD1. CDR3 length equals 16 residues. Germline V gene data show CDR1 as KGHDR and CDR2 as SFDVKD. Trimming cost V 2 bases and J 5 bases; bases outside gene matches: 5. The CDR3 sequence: CATSDWGQGGTGELFF. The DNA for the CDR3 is TGTGCCACCAGTGATTGGGGACAGGGCGGAACCGGGGAGCTGTTTTTT.

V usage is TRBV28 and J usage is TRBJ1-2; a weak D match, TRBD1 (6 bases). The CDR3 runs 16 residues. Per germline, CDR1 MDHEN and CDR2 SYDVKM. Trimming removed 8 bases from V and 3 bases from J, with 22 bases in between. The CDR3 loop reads CASRLGGQSIHYGYTF. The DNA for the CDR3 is TGTGCCAGCCGCCTTGGGGGCCAGTCTATTCACTATGGCTACACCTTC.

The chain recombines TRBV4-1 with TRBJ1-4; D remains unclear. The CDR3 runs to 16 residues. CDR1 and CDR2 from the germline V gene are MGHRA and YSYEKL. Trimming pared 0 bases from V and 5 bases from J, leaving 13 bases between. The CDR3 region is CASSQDGNGVNEKLFF. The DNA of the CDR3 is TGCGCCAGCAGCCAAGATGGGAATGGGGTAAATGAAAAACTGTTTTTT.

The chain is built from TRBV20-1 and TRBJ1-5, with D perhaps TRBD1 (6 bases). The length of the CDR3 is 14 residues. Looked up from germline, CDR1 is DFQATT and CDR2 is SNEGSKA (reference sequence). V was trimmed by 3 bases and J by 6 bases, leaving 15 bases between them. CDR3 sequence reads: CSARSRGTSQPQHF. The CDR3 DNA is TGCAGTGCTAGGTCCAGGGGCACTAGTCAGCCCCAGCATTTT.

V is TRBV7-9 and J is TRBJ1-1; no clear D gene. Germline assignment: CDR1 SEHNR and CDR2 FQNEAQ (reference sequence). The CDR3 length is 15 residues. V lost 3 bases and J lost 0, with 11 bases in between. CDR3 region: CASSLGRAMNTEAFF. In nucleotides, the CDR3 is TGTGCCAGCAGCTTGGGCAGAGCCATGAACACTGAAGCTTTCTTT.

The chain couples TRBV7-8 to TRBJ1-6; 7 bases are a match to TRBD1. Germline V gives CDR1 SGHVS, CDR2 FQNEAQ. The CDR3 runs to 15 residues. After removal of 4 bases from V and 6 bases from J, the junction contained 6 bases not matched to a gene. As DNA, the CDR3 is TGTGCCAGCAGCTCGTACAGGGGCTCTAATTCACCCCTCCACTTT. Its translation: CASSSYRGSNSPLHF.

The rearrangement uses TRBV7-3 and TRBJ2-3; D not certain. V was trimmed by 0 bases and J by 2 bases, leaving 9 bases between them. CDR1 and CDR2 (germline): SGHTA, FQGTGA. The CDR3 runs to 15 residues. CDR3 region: CASSLTRIPTDTQYF. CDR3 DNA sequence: TGTGCCAGCAGCTTAACCCGGATCCCCACAGATACGCAGTATTTT.

The CDR3 spells CAWSRGGSPRNEQFF. CDR3 DNA sequence: TGTGCCTGGAGTAGGGGGGGCTCCCCGAGGAATGAGCAGTTCTTC. The V gene is TRBV30, the J gene TRBJ2-1, with D possibly being TRBD2 (7 bases). The CDR3 runs 15 residues. V lost 2 bases and J 7 bases, leaving 18 bases between the germline ends. Germline CDR1 and CDR2: GTSNPN and SVGIG (reference sequence).

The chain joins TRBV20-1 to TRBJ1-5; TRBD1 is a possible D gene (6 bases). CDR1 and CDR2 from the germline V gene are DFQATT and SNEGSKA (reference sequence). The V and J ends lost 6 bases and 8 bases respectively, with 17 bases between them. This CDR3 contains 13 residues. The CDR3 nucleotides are TGCAGTGCCCTAAGGCCGGGGGCCGAGCCCCAGCATTTT. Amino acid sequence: CSALRPGAEPQHF.

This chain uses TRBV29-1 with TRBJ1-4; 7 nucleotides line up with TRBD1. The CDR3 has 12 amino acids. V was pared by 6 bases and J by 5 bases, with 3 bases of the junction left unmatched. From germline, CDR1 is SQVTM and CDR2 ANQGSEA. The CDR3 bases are TGCAGCGTGGGACAGATAAATGAAAAACTGTTTTTT. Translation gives CSVGQINEKLFF.

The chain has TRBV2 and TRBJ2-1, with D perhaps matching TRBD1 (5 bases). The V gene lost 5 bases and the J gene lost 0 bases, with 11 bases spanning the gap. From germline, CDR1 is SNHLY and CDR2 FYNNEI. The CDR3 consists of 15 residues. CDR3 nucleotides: TGTGCCAGCAGTCCATCTCAGGGCTCCTACAATGAGCAGTTCTTC. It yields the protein CASSPSQGSYNEQFF.

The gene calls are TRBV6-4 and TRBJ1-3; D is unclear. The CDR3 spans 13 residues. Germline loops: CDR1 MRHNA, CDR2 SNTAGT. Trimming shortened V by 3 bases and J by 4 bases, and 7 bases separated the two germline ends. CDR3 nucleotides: TGTGCCAGCAGTGAAGTGGCGGGAAACACCATATATTTT. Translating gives CASSEVAGNTIYF.

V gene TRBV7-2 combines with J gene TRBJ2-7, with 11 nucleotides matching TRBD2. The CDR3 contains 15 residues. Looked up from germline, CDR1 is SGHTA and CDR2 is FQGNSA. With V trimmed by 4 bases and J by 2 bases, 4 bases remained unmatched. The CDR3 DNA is TGTGCCAGCAGCTCCCGACTAGCGGGGCCCTACGAGCAGTACTTC. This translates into CASSSRLAGPYEQYF.